The subject of this entry is one TCR beta chain. The antigen is undetermined. The method was immunoSEQ multiplex PCR; TCRdb's version includes in-frame clones alone and lacks a portion of them. The repertoire has approximately 92,000 clones, approximately 93% of them found once; the top ten carry around 0.17%. The entry originates in a study of OX40 agonist ivuxolimab in advanced cancers. Study background: Previous treatment with anti-PD-1, anti-PD-L1 or anti-CTLA-4 therapy was allowed; 30% to 50% had received some. One patient with hepatocellular carcinoma and two with cutaneous melanoma, three in all, had partial responses. The study's findings and limits: Within 6 weeks, CD4+ and CD8+ blood T cells expanded clonally at 0.1 to 3.0 mg/kg. More expanded clones were found, on average, in CD8+ than in CD4+ T cells.

The V gene lost 4 bases and the J gene lost 0 bases, with 19 bases spanning the gap. This CDR3 comprises 18 residues. Per the germline V gene, CDR1 is MGHRA and CDR2 is YSYEKL. V is TRBV4-1 and J is TRBJ1-5; a possible D gene is TRBD1 (5 bases). The sequence was obtained from an adult with an advanced solid tumor such as melanoma, head and neck, liver or kidney cancer. The material sequenced was CD4+ or CD8+ T cells sorted from blood, taken in a trial of the OX40 agonist ivuxolimab. The CDR3, as DNA: TGCGCCAGCAGCCTAATAAATCCGGGACTCCTTAGCAATCAGCCCCAGCATTTT. This sequence encodes CASSLINPGLLSNQPQHF.